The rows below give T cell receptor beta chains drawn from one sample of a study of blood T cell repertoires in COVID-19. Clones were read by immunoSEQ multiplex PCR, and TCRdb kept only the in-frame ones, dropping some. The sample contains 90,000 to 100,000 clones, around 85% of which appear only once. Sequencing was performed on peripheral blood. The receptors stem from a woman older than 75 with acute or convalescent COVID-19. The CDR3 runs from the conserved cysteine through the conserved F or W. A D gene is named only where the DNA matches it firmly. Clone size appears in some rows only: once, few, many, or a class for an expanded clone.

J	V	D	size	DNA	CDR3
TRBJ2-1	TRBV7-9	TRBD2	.	TGTGCCAGCAGCTCGCCGCCAAGCGGGGGGGACAATGAGCAGTTCTTC	CASSSPPSGGDNEQFF
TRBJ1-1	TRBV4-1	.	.	TGCGCCAGCAGCCAAGTGGACGCCGGGGGGACTGAAGCTTTCTTT	CASSQVDAGGTEAFF
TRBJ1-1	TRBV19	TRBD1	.	TGTGCCAGTAGTAGCCGGGACAGGGGCCTGATGAACACTGAAGCTTTCTTT	CASSSRDRGLMNTEAFF
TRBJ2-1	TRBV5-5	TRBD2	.	TGTGCCAGCAGCTTGGGCGGGGGGGCGCTTAATGAGCAGTTCTTC	CASSLGGGALNEQFF
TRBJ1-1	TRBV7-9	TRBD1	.	TGTGCCAGCAGCTTATTACAGGGGGTTGGTGAAGCTTTCTTT	CASSLLQGVGEAFF
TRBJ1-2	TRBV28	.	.	TGTGCCAGCAGTTTAAGGTCGGGCTATGGCTACACCTTC	CASSLRSGYGYTF
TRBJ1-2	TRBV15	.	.	TGTGCCACCAGCAGAGATAGGGGGGGCTATGGCTACACCTTC	CATSRDRGGYGYTF
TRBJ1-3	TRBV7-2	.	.	TGTGCCAGCAACAGCGTGGGGGGGCCTGGAAACACCATATATTTT	CASNSVGGPGNTIYF
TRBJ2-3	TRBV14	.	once	TGTGCCAGCAGCCTGGGACTTGCCCGGGCAGATACGCAGTATTTT	CASSLGLARADTQYF
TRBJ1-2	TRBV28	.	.	TGTGCCAGCAGTTTGGACAGCTCGACTAACTATGGCTACACCTTC	CASSLDSSTNYGYTF
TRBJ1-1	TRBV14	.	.	TGTGCCAGCAGCCAAGACAGGCGGGCTGAAGCTTTCTTT	CASSQDRRAEAFF
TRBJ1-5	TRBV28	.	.	TGTGCCAGCAGTCCAACAGGGCATAGCAATCAGCCCCAGCATTTT	CASSPTGHSNQPQHF
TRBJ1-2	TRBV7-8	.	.	TGTGCCAGCAGCACTGACAGAAACTATGGCTACACCTTC	CASSTDRNYGYTF
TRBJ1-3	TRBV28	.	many	TGTGCCAGCAAAACGGGTGGTACCCCATACTCTGGAAACACCATATATTTT	CASKTGGTPYSGNTIYF
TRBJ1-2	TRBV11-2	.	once	TGTGCCAGCAGCTCAAGACAGACAGAGCATGGCTACACCTTC	CASSSRQTEHGYTF
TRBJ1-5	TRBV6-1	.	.	TGTGCCAGCAGTGGAACAAGTTTGGGGGGATCGAAGCAGCCCCAGCATTTT	CASSGTSLGGSKQPQHF
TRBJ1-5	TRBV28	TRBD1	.	TGTGCCAGCAGTATACGCACAGGGGAACGGCATTTT	CASSIRTGERHF
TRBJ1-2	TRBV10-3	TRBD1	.	TGTGCCATCAGCGGACAGGGAGGAAAAAACTATGGCTACACCTTC	CAISGQGGKNYGYTF
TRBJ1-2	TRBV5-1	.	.	TGCGCCAGCAGCTTGGATGGAGGCGCTAACTATGGCTACACCTTC	CASSLDGGANYGYTF
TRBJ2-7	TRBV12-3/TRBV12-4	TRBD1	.	TGTGCCAGCAGTATTCAGACAGGGGTCGTGGACTTC	CASSIQTGVVDF
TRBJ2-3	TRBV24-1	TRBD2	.	TGTGCCACCAGTTCGGATAGCGGGGTAACAGATACGCAGTATTTT	CATSSDSGVTDTQYF
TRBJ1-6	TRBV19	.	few	TGTGCCAGTAGTATAGTGCGCCTTGAAGCGGCCCTCCACTTT	CASSIVRLEAALHF
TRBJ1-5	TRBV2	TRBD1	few	TGTGCCAGCAGCTCCGGGACAGGGGGGAACCAGCCCCAGCATTTT	CASSSGTGGNQPQHF
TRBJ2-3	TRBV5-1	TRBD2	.	TGCGCCAGCAGCTTTAGCGGGGGGGTATCAGATACGCAGTATTTT	CASSFSGGVSDTQYF
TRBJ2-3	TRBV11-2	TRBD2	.	TGTGCCAGCAGCTTACGGACTAGCGGGGGGTCTAGCACAGATACGCAGTATTTT	CASSLRTSGGSSTDTQYF
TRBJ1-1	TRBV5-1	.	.	TGCGCCAGCAGCTTGCGAGGGTTCACTGAAGCTTTCTTT	CASSLRGFTEAFF
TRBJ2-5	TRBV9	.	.	TGTGCCAGCAGCGTAGGTGGTTGGGCTCGGGGTGGCGAGACCCAGTACTTC	CASSVGGWARGGETQYF
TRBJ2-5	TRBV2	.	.	TGTGCCAGCAGTGAAGGTTGGGGGCGGCAAGAGACCCAGTACTTC	CASSEGWGRQETQYF
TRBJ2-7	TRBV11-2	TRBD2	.	TGTGCCAGCAGCCCAACTAGCGGGGGGAGCGAGCAGTACTTC	CASSPTSGGSEQYF
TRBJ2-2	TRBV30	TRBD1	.	TGTGCCTGGAGTACCGGGACAGGGTCCGGGGAGCTGTTTTTT	CAWSTGTGSGELFF
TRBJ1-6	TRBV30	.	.	TGTGCCTGGAGTGAACAGGGAAATTCACCCCTCCACTTT	CAWSEQGNSPLHF
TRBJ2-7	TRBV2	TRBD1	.	TGTGCCAGCAGCCGGGACAGGGGTTTGGTCGAGCAGTACTTC	CASSRDRGLVEQYF
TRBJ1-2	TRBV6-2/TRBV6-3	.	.	TGTGCCAGCAGCCTTACAGGGAACTATGGCTACACCTTC	CASSLTGNYGYTF